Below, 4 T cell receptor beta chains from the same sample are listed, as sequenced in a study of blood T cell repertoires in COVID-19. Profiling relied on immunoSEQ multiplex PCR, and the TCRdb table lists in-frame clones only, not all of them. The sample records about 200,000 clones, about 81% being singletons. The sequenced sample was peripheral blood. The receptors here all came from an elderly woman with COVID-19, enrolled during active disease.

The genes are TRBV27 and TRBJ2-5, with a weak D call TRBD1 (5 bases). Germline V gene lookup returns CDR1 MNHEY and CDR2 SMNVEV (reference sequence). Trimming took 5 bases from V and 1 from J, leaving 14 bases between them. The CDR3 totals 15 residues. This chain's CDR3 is CASSPLGQPQETQYF. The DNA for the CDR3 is TGTGCCAGCAGTCCCCTGGGGCAGCCCCAAGAGACCCAGTACTTC.

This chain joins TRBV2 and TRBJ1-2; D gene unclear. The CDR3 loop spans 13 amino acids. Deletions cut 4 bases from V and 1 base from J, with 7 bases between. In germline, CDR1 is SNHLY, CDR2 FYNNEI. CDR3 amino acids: CASSAQNNYGYTF. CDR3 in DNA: TGTGCCAGCAGTGCACAGAATAACTATGGCTACACCTTC.

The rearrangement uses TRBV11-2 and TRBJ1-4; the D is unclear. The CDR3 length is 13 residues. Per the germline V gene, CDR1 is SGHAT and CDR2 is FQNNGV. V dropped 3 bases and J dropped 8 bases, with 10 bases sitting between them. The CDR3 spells CASSLAGQEKLFF. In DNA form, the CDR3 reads TGTGCCAGCAGCTTGGCAGGCCAGGAAAAACTGTTTTTT. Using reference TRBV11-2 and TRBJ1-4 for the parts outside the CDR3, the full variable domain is EAGVAQSPRYKIIEKRQSVAFWCNPISGHATLYWYQQILGQGPKLLIQFQNNGVVDDSQLPKDRFSAERLKGVDSTLKIQPAKLEDSAVYLCASSLAGQEKLFFGSGTQLSVL.

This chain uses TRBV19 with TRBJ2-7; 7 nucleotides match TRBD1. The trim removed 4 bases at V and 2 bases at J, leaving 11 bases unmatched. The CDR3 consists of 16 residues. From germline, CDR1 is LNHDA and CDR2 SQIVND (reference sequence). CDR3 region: CASSSIRQGETYEQYF. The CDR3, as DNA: TGTGCCAGTAGTAGCATAAGACAGGGAGAGACCTACGAGCAGTACTTC.